One T cell receptor beta chain is described in this entry. This sample was included in a study of blood T cell repertoires in COVID-19. The protocol was immunoSEQ multiplex PCR, while the TCRdb copy is restricted to in-frame clones and leaves out a portion. The table records hundreds of thousands of clones, 85% to 90% of them present only once. CDR1 is SGHRS and CDR2 is YFSETQ in the germline V gene. CDR3 length equals 15 residues. Germline trimming cut 3 bases from V and 5 bases from J; bases unmatched to any gene: 8. Grouping used clinical history reported by participants in a survey and questionnaire. Donors in Cohort 3 counted as recovered after two negative PCRs, clearance, or symptom resolution.

The receptor's source is a man under 40 who had recovered from COVID-19. Sequencing used PBMCs or T cells enriched from blood (not recorded which). This rearrangement joins TRBV5-1 to TRBJ2-5; 9 bases are a match to TRBD1. The CDR3 nucleotides read TGCGCCAGCAGCTATTCACCGGGACAGGGTGAGACCCAGTACTTC. This translates into CASSYSPGQGETQYF.